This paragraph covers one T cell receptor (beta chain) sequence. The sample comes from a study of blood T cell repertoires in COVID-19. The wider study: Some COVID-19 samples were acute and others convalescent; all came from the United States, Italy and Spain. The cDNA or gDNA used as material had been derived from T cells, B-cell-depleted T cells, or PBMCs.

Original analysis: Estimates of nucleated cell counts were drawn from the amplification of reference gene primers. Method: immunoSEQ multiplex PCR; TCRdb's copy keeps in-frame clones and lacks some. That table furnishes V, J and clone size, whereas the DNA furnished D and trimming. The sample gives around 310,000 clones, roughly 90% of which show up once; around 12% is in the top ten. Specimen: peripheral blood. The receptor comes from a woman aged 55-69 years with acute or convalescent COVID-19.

For the CDR3, the DNA is TGTGCCATCAACCGGGACACCGATCAGCCCCAGCATTTT. As protein: CAINRDTDQPQHF. The V call is TRBV10-3, the J call TRBJ1-5; perhaps TRBD1 as D (6 bases). Between the trimmed V and J ends, which lost 7 bases and 5 bases, there was a span of 12 bases. The CDR3 runs 13 residues. Germline V lookup: CDR1 ENHRY, CDR2 SYGVKD.